The 16 T cell receptor beta chains presented below share a single source sample, sequenced in a study of T cell responses to AZD1222 COVID-19 vaccine. Produced via immunoSEQ multiplex PCR; TCRdb's table is partial and in-frame only. The data contain over 150,000 clones, about 87% of them singletons. The starting material was peripheral blood, obtained on day 0 of AZD1222 vaccination. Receptors originate from an adult in good health.

The CDR3 is CASSRAGPPFF. CDR3 in DNA: TGTGCCAGCAGCAGGGCGGGGCCTCCCTTCTTT. This rearrangement joins TRBV5-5 to TRBJ1-1; TRBD1 is a possible D gene (5 bases). Germline lookup yields CDR1 SGHKS and CDR2 YYEKEE (reference sequence). This CDR3 region has 11 residues. Trimming stripped 4 bases from V and 14 bases from J, with 15 bases between.

The chain couples TRBV28 to TRBJ1-5; 7 bases map to TRBD1. This CDR3 spans 15 amino acids. V gave up 7 bases and J gave up 4 bases; unmatched junction bases: 10. Germline V gene sequence: CDR1 MDHEN, CDR2 SYDVKM. CDR3 protein: CASTPGGVLNQPQHF. The CDR3 region has the DNA TGTGCCAGCACCCCAGGGGGGGTTTTAAATCAGCCCCAGCATTTT. The variable domain in full, completed from reference TRBV28 and TRBJ1-5, reads DVKVTQSSRYLVKRTGEKVFLECVQDMDHENMFWYRQDPGLGLRLIYFSYDVKMKEKGDIPEGYSVSREKKERFSLILESASTNQTSMYLCASTPGGVLNQPQHFGDGTRLSIL.

The chain has TRBV19 and TRBJ1-1; D is perhaps TRBD1 (6 bases). V lost 4 bases and J lost 3, with 9 bases in between. Germline CDR1 is LNHDA and CDR2 is SQIVND (reference sequence). The CDR3 totals 13 residues. The chain's CDR3 is CASSTNRDTEAFF. The CDR3 DNA is TGTGCCAGTAGTACCAACAGGGACACTGAAGCTTTCTTT.

A few counts support this clone. The CDR3 DNA is TGTGCCAGCAGCCCCGTTGGGGGGGAGAAGAGGAGAGCTGAAGCTTTCTTT. It specifies CASSPVGGEKRRAEAFF. V is TRBV3-1 (or the pseudogene TRBV3-2) and J is TRBJ1-1, with D possibly TRBD1 on 5 matching bases. The CDR3 totals 17 residues. CDR1 and CDR2 (germline): LGHDT, YNNKEL (reference sequence). Trimming took 4 bases from V and 6 from J, leaving 24 bases between them.

The CDR3 loop is CASSQDNRGGYEQYF. The CDR3 DNA follows: TGTGCCAGCAGCCAAGATAACAGGGGGGGATACGAGCAGTACTTC. V is TRBV3-1 (or the pseudogene TRBV3-2) and J is TRBJ2-7, with D perhaps matching TRBD1 (8 bases). The CDR3 loop spans 15 amino acids. CDR1 LGHDT and CDR2 YNNKEL come from the germline V gene (reference sequence). Trimming left V 0 bases short and J 4 bases short, with 13 bases between.

V and J are TRBV7-9 and TRBJ1-2; maybe TRBD1 (6 bases). V lost 2 bases and J lost 0, with 13 bases in between. Germline CDR1 reads SEHNR; CDR2 reads FQNEAQ (reference sequence). This CDR3 comprises 16 residues. The CDR3 protein is CASSLNEDRANYGYTF. The CDR3 DNA reads TGTGCCAGCAGCTTAAATGAGGACAGAGCTAACTATGGCTACACCTTC. The whole variable domain, filled in from reference TRBV7-9 and TRBJ1-2, reads DTGVSQNPRHKITKRGQNVTFRCDPISEHNRLYWYRQTLGQGPEFLTYFQNEAQLEKSRLLSDRFSAERPKGSFSTLEIQRTEQGDSAMYLCASSLNEDRANYGYTFGSGTRLTVV.

This clone occurred a few times. The rearrangement links TRBV10-3 to TRBJ1-1; 9 nucleotides align to TRBD1. The CDR3 extends over 14 amino acids. CDR1 is ENHRY and CDR2 is SYGVKD in the germline V gene. Losses at the gene ends were 6 bases for V and 2 bases for J; bases not matched to a gene: 4. CDR3 DNA sequence: TGTGCCATCAGCCGGACAGGGGTAAACACTGAAGCTTTCTTT. This codes for CAISRTGVNTEAFF.

The chain combines TRBV29-1 with TRBJ2-5; no firm D call. V was shortened by 5 bases and J by 4 bases, with 8 bases between the two germline ends. CDR1 and CDR2 from the germline V gene are SQVTM and ANQGSEA. The CDR3 consists of 11 residues. The CDR3 sequence is CSVSGGETQYF. The CDR3 DNA sequence: TGCAGCGTTTCAGGCGGAGAGACCCAGTACTTC.

The genes are TRBV27 and TRBJ2-3; D not resolved. V was clipped by 5 bases and J by 0 bases, with 12 bases between them. CDR1 MNHEY and CDR2 SMNVEV come from the germline V gene (reference sequence). The CDR3 runs 15 residues. The CDR3 loop reads CASSAQVPSTDTQYF. The CDR3 DNA reads as TGTGCCAGCAGTGCCCAGGTACCTAGCACAGATACGCAGTATTTT.

The chain combines TRBV5-1 with TRBJ2-3; TRBD2 is a possible D gene (6 bases). Germline loops: CDR1 SGHRS, CDR2 YFSETQ. The V gene lost 1 base and the J gene lost 0 bases, with 18 bases spanning the gap. The CDR3 runs to 18 residues. The CDR3: CASSLRERGPLSTDTQYF. CDR3 nucleotides: TGCGCCAGCAGCTTGCGGGAGCGAGGGCCCCTTAGCACAGATACGCAGTATTTT.

The rearrangement uses TRBV12-3 or TRBV12-4 and TRBJ1-1; D gene uncertain. The V gene lost 8 bases and the J gene lost 1 base, with 2 bases spanning the gap. The CDR3 contains 10 residues. The chain's CDR3 is CASGNTEAFF. The CDR3 coding sequence is TGTGCCAGCGGGAACACTGAAGCTTTCTTT.

The V and J genes are TRBV6-2 or TRBV6-3 and TRBJ2-7; D is possibly TRBD1 (6 bases). This CDR3 spans 13 amino acids. Trimming left V 2 bases short and J 9 bases short, with 14 bases between. The germline V gene encodes CDR1 MNHEY and CDR2 SVGEGT. The CDR3 DNA reads TGTGCCAGCAGTTACGGGGGCGTAGTTGGGCAGTACTTC. Translating it yields CASSYGGVVGQYF.

The chain has TRBV5-1 and TRBJ1-4; a weak D match, TRBD1 (5 bases). In germline, CDR1 is SGHRS, CDR2 YFSETQ. The CDR3 sequence is 15 residues long. The V end was cut by 0 bases, the J end by 5 bases, with 11 bases between. The CDR3 region is CASSLAGTVNEKLFF. In DNA, the CDR3 is TGCGCCAGCAGCTTGGCCGGGACGGTGAATGAAAAACTGTTTTTT.

The rearrangement uses TRBV5-1 and TRBJ1-2, with D possibly being TRBD1 (5 bases). V lost 4 bases, J lost 7 bases, and 17 bases lay in between. CDR3 length: 14 residues. Germline V CDR1 and CDR2: SGHRS, YFSETQ. The CDR3 DNA is TGCGCCAGCAGCGCCGGGACGGATTGGCTTGGCTACACCTTC. It yields the protein CASSAGTDWLGYTF.

J is TRBJ2-1 and V is TRBV2; 8 positions agree with TRBD2. Germline V gives CDR1 SNHLY, CDR2 FYNNEI. The CDR3 covers 15 residues. V was clipped by 3 bases and J by 4 bases; unmatched bases: 5. In DNA, the CDR3 is TGTGCCAGCAGTGACGGGCGGGGGGCTTACAATGAGCAGTTCTTC. It yields the protein CASSDGRGAYNEQFF.

This clone has a single count. The chain couples TRBV28 to TRBJ1-2; D not resolved. The CDR3 length is 11 residues. CDR1 is MDHEN, CDR2 SYDVKM, per germline. V was shortened by 6 bases and J by 4 bases, with 6 bases between the two germline ends. This CDR3 reads CASSQTYGYTF. The CDR3 DNA is TGTGCCAGCAGCCAGACCTATGGCTACACCTTC.